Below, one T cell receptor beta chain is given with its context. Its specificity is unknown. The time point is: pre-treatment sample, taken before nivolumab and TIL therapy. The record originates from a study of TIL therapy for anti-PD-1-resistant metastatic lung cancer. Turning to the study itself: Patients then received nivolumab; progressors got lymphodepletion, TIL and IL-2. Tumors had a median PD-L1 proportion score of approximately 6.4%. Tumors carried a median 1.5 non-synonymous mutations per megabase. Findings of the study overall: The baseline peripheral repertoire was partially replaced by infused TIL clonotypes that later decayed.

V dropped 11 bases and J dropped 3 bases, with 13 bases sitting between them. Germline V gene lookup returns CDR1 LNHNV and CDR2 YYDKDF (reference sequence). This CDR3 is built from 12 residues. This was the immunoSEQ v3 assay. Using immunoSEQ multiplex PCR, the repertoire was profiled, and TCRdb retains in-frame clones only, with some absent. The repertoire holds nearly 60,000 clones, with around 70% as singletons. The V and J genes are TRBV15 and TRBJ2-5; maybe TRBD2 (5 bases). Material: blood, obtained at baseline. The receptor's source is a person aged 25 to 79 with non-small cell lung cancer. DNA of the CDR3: TGTGCCTCTCGGGGAGCGGAAGAGACCCAGTACTTC. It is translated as CASRGAEETQYF.